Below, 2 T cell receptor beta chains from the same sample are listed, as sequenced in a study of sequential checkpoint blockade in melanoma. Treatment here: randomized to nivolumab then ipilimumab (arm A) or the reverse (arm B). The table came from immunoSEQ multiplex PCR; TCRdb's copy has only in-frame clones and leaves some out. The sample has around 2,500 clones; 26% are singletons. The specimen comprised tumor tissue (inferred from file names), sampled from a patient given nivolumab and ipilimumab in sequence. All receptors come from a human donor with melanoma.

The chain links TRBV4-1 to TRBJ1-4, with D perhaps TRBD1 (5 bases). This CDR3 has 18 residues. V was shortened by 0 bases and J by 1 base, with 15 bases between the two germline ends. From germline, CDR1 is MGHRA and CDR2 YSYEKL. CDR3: CASSQDQTAFRTNEKLFF. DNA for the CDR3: TGCGCCAGCAGCCAAGATCAGACAGCCTTTAGAACTAATGAAAAACTGTTTTTT.

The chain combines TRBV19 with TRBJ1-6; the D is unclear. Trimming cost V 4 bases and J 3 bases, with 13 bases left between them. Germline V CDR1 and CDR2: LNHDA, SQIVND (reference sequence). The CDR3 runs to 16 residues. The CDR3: CASSSRSAGYNSPLHF. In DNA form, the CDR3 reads TGTGCCAGTAGTAGCCGCTCAGCAGGCTATAATTCACCCCTCCACTTT.